This is a list of T cell receptor beta chains from one sample in a study of blood T cell repertoires in COVID-19. Sequencing was performed with immunoSEQ multiplex PCR; in TCRdb, only in-frame clones are kept and a portion is missing. The sample consists of 180,000 or so clones, about 89% of them appearing once. The sample comprised PBMCs or T cells enriched from blood (not recorded which). The receptors were gathered from a woman aged 18 to 35 who had recovered from COVID-19. Both conserved end residues are part of each CDR3. The D gene is left open where the match is weak. Clone size, where shown, is once, few, many, or a class for clones that have expanded.

d_gene | j_gene | abundance | v_gene | CDR3nt | CDR3aa
NA | TRBJ1-2 | NA | TRBV6-5 | TGTGCCAGCATTGCAGGCTCGTATGGCTACACCTTC | CASIAGSYGYTF
TRBD1 | TRBJ2-2 | NA | TRBV28 | TGTGCCAGCAGTTTTTTCCCCGGACAGGGGGTGACTACCGGGGAGCTGTTTTTT | CASSFFPGQGVTTGELFF
NA | TRBJ2-1 | NA | TRBV28 | TGTGCCAGCAGTTTGGGAGTCAATGAGCAGTTCTTC | CASSLGVNEQFF
NA | TRBJ2-1 | once | TRBV6-1 | TGTGCCAGCAGCCACCAGGGTACTATTTACAATGAGCAGTTCTTC | CASSHQGTIYNEQFF
NA | TRBJ1-3 | NA | TRBV28 | TGTGCCAGCACTCCCCGGGGTACCGGGGACTGGGGGTCTGGAAACACCATATATTTT | CASTPRGTGDWGSGNTIYF
TRBD2 | TRBJ2-1 | few | TRBV7-3 | TGTGCCAGCTCGAGCGCGGGAGGGAGCTATGAGCAGTTCTTC | CASSSAGGSYEQFF
TRBD2 | TRBJ2-7 | NA | TRBV28 | TGTGCCAGCAGTTTATGGGGCGGGAGGGGGCCCTACGAGCAGTACTTC | CASSLWGGRGPYEQYF
NA | TRBJ1-3 | NA | TRBV29-1 | TGCAGCGTTGATACAGGAAACACCATATATTTT | CSVDTGNTIYF
NA | TRBJ1-2 | NA | TRBV5-4 | TGTGCCAGCAAACAGGCAGCCCGAGGCTATGGCTACACCTTC | CASKQAARGYGYTF
NA | TRBJ2-1 | once | TRBV5-1 | TGCGCCAGCTTCCCGACCGCAGGCAATGAGCAGTTCTTC | CASFPTAGNEQFF
NA | TRBJ1-1 | NA | TRBV7-3 | TGTGCCAGCAGCTTACAGCCCTTGGGGGGAAACACTGAAGCTTTCTTT | CASSLQPLGGNTEAFF
NA | TRBJ2-7 | few | TRBV13 | TGTGCCAGCAGCTTAAGTCTCGGGCGATTAGGGGCCTACGAGCAGTACTTC | CASSLSLGRLGAYEQYF
TRBD1 | TRBJ2-2 | NA | TRBV29-1 | TGCAGCGGTGGACAGGCAGACACCGGGGAGCTGTTTTTT | CSGGQADTGELFF
NA | TRBJ1-4 | NA | TRBV4-1 | TGCGCCAGCAGCTCTAGTATAATAGGTGGTACCGGGGGGAATGAAAAACTGTTTTTT | CASSSSIIGGTGGNEKLFF
NA | TRBJ2-7 | NA | TRBV29-1 | TGCAGCGTTGGGCGGGTCCAGCAGTACTTC | CSVGRVQQYF
TRBD2 | TRBJ2-1 | NA | TRBV9 | TGTGCCAGCAGCGTAGAGGGACTAGCGGGAGTCGGGTTAGGGGATGAGCAGTTCTTC | CASSVEGLAGVGLGDEQFF
TRBD1 | TRBJ1-4 | NA | TRBV28 | TGTGCCAGCAGTGCGGACAGGCTTAATGAAAAACTGTTTTTT | CASSADRLNEKLFF
NA | TRBJ2-1 | NA | TRBV27 | TGTGCCAGCAGTTTTCTGCCTCTAGTACCCAATGAGCAGTTCTTC | CASSFLPLVPNEQFF
NA | TRBJ2-1 | few | TRBV7-8 | TGTGCCAGCAGCTCACGACTAGTTGGCCCCCATGAGCAGTTCTTC | CASSSRLVGPHEQFF
NA | TRBJ2-5 | NA | TRBV12-2 | TGTGCAAGTCGCTTAGCGCGCGCAGGAACACTCCAAGAGACCCAGTACTTC | CASRLARAGTLQETQYF
NA | TRBJ2-3 | NA | TRBV7-2 | TGTGCCAGCGCCCCCGGGCGGGGTAGCCTCACAGATACGCAGTATTTT | CASAPGRGSLTDTQYF
NA | TRBJ2-7 | NA | TRBV4-2 | TGTGCCAGCAGCCGCCATGGGGAGCGGGAGCAGTACTTC | CASSRHGEREQYF
NA | TRBJ1-6 | few | TRBV5-8 | TGTGCCAGCAGTTTGGCCGGGAGGGGAAGCGCCTATAATTCACCCCTCCACTTT | CASSLAGRGSAYNSPLHF
NA | TRBJ1-1 | NA | TRBV5-4 | TGTGCCAGCAGGAGGAAGGTGGAGAACACTGAAGCTTTCTTT | CASRRKVENTEAFF
TRBD2 | TRBJ2-3 | NA | TRBV19 | TGTGCCAGTAGTATCTGGACTAGCGGGACTAGCACAGATACGCAGTATTTT | CASSIWTSGTSTDTQYF
TRBD1 | TRBJ2-7 | NA | TRBV30 | TGTGCCTGGAGCTCAAGGACAGGGATTAACGAGCAGTACTTC | CAWSSRTGINEQYF
NA | TRBJ2-7 | NA | TRBV4-2 | TGTGCCAGCAGCCAAGATCGGTGGGACACTAACTACGAGCAGTACTTC | CASSQDRWDTNYEQYF
TRBD1 | TRBJ1-1 | NA | TRBV28 | TGTGCCACCCGCGGACAGGGGGGGAACACTGAAGCTTTCTTT | CATRGQGGNTEAFF
TRBD2 | TRBJ2-1 | NA | TRBV4-1 | TGCGCCAGCAGCCAAGGCGGACTAGCGGTCTCCTACAATGAGCAGTTCTTC | CASSQGGLAVSYNEQFF
NA | TRBJ2-7 | NA | TRBV24-1 | TGTGCCACCAGTGATTTCAGGGGCGAGCAGTACTTC | CATSDFRGEQYF
NA | TRBJ2-7 | NA | TRBV4-3 | TGCGCCAGCAGCCAAGATCGACGACAGATCTACGAGCAGTACTTC | CASSQDRRQIYEQYF
NA | TRBJ1-4 | NA | TRBV4-1 | TGCGCCAGCAGCCAAACAGGGTCTTGGGAAAAACTGTTTTTT | CASSQTGSWEKLFF
NA | TRBJ1-2 | NA | TRBV12-3/TRBV12-4 | TGTGCCAGCAGGGAGGGGTCAATCTATGGCTACACCTTC | CASREGSIYGYTF
NA | TRBJ2-7 | NA | TRBV24-1 | TGTGCCACCAGTGCCCGTAACAGACAGGGACTGAGAGAGCAGTACTTC | CATSARNRQGLREQYF
NA | TRBJ1-6 | NA | TRBV6-6 | TGTGCCAGCAGTTCACCCCGGGGAGAGCATTCACCCCTCCACTTT | CASSSPRGEHSPLHF
NA | TRBJ1-6 | NA | TRBV7-9 | TGTGCCAGCAGGGGCCTTGGTGATTCACCCCTCCACTTT | CASRGLGDSPLHF
NA | TRBJ1-2 | NA | TRBV6-5 | TGTGCCAGCGTCGCCGGGTCGGTTACCTATGGCTACACCTTC | CASVAGSVTYGYTF
TRBD2 | TRBJ2-3 | NA | TRBV10-3 | TGTGCCATCAACCCTAGCGGGAGGGCGTCAGATACGCAGTATTTT | CAINPSGRASDTQYF
TRBD2 | TRBJ2-1 | NA | TRBV30 | TGTGCCTGGAGTGTTACCGGACTAGCGGGAGATAATGAGCAGTTCTTC | CAWSVTGLAGDNEQFF
TRBD1 | TRBJ2-5 | once | TRBV5-1 | TGCGCCAGCAGCTTGGATAGGGGGCGGCTTGAGACCCAGTACTTC | CASSLDRGRLETQYF
NA | TRBJ2-5 | NA | TRBV5-1 | TGCGCCAGCAGCTTGCAGCCACAGGGTCGGGAGACCCAGTACTTC | CASSLQPQGRETQYF
NA | TRBJ1-1 | once | TRBV6-5 | TGTGCCAGCCGGGGAGGGGCAGAAGCGAACACTGAAGCTTTCTTT | CASRGGAEANTEAFF
NA | TRBJ2-5 | NA | TRBV7-3 | TGTGCCAGCAGCTTAACCGGAGGTGCGACCCAGTACTTC | CASSLTGGATQYF
TRBD1 | TRBJ2-7 | NA | TRBV6-5 | TGTGCCAGCAGCACACAAAGGACAGGGGGATACGAGCAGTACTTC | CASSTQRTGGYEQYF
NA | TRBJ1-3 | NA | TRBV4-1 | TGCGCCAGCAGCAATTACCAGGGGACCGCTGGAAACACCATATATTTT | CASSNYQGTAGNTIYF
NA | TRBJ1-4 | NA | TRBV9 | TGTGCCAGCAGCCAAGGGGTGGGAGGGGATGAAAAACTGTTTTTT | CASSQGVGGDEKLFF
NA | TRBJ1-5 | NA | TRBV4-3 | TGCGCCAGCAGCCAAGACATTAGCCATCAGCCCCAGCATTTT | CASSQDISHQPQHF
NA | TRBJ2-7 | NA | TRBV6-8 | TGTGCCTCAAGGGACAAGACCTACGAGCAGTACTTC | CASRDKTYEQYF
TRBD1 | TRBJ1-1 | NA | TRBV5-4 | TGTGCCAGCAGCTTGGGGCCTCTCAGGGGGCTCTTT | CASSLGPLRGLF
TRBD2 | TRBJ2-7 | NA | TRBV5-1 | TGCGCCAGCACCCTCGGGGGGGCCTACGAGCAGTACTTC | CASTLGGAYEQYF
NA | TRBJ2-4 | NA | TRBV6-5 | TGTGCCAGCAGTTACTCGAACAGGGAAAACATTCAGTACTTC | CASSYSNRENIQYF
TRBD2 | TRBJ2-2 | NA | TRBV15 | TGTGCCACCAGCAGAGGGCTAGCGGAGTACACCGGGGAGCTGTTTTTT | CATSRGLAEYTGELFF
NA | TRBJ2-5 | NA | TRBV7-3 | TGTGCCAGCAGCCAATTGGGGACAGTCGGGGGCCAAGAGACCCAGTACTTC | CASSQLGTVGGQETQYF
TRBD2 | TRBJ2-1 | NA | TRBV2 | TGTGCCAGCAGTGCCCTTCTTAGCGGGAGGGTGGGACGGTTCTTC | CASSALLSGRVGRFF
NA | TRBJ1-5 | NA | TRBV2 | TGTGCCAGCAGTGTGCGGGGGATGCAGCCCCAGCATTTT | CASSVRGMQPQHF
NA | TRBJ1-2 | NA | TRBV7-9 | TGTGCCAGCAGCCCCGGACAGCCGGGCTATGGCTACACCTTC | CASSPGQPGYGYTF
TRBD1 | TRBJ2-7 | NA | TRBV5-8 | TGTGCCAGCAGCTCGGGACAGGGGGATTCCAACGAGCAGTACTTC | CASSSGQGDSNEQYF
NA | TRBJ2-7 | NA | TRBV4-1 | TGCGCCAGCAGCCAAGACCAAGCGATGAGATCCTACGAGCAGTACTTC | CASSQDQAMRSYEQYF